The 28 T cell receptor beta chains listed next were all sequenced from one sample in a study of T-cell reconstitution after alpha-beta-depleted transplantation in children. Preparation of the TCRbeta library was carried out with unique molecular identifiers. TCRdb analysed the PCR reads with MiXCR anew, one entry per CDR3 protein. Among roughly 570,000 distinct CDR3 sequences, more than 20% were seen once, and the ten largest hold approximately 33%. This specimen was PBMCs, taken before TCRalphabeta/CD19-depleted stem cell transplant. The receptor set was obtained from a boy younger than two with Wiskott-Aldrich syndrome, due to receive a stem cell transplant.

This sequence joins TRBV15 and TRBJ2-1; D remains ambiguous. V was trimmed by 1 base and J by 10 bases, leaving 11 bases between them. Germline values: CDR1 LNHNV, CDR2 YYDKDF (reference sequence). This CDR3 region has 13 residues. The CDR3 sequence: CATSRASLPEQFF. The DNA of the CDR3 is TGTGCCACCAGCAGAGCATCGCTACCAGAGCAGTTCTTC.

V gene TRBV6-1 combines with J gene TRBJ2-7; D tentatively reads TRBD1 or TRBD2 (6 bases each). Germline V gives CDR1 MNHNS, CDR2 SASEGT. The CDR3 is 15 residues long. Trimming removed 0 bases at V and 3 bases at J, with 12 bases between. The CDR3 region has the DNA TGTGCCAGCAGTGAAGCCTCTGGGGGGCTCTACGAGCAGTACTTC. Protein sequence: CASSEASGGLYEQYF.

The chain couples TRBV15 to TRBJ2-3; tentative D call: TRBD1 (6 bases). The germline CDR1 and CDR2 sequences are LNHNV and YYDKDF (reference sequence). V lost 0 bases and J 5 bases, leaving 12 bases between the germline ends. CDR3 length: 15 amino acids. The CDR3 here is CATSREAGAGDTQYF. CDR3 DNA sequence: TGTGCCACCAGCAGAGAGGCAGGGGCGGGAGATACGCAGTATTTT.

This clonotype was detected only a few times. The rearrangement links TRBV20-1 to TRBJ2-1; 7 bases map to TRBD2. This CDR3 has 16 residues. Germline loops: CDR1 DFQATT, CDR2 SNEGSKA (reference sequence). The junction had 7 bases not matched to a gene; V was cut back by 2 bases and J by 0 bases. The CDR3 DNA follows: TGCAGTGCTAGATTGGCTAGCGGAAGCTCCTACAATGAGCAGTTCTTC. This encodes CSARLASGSSYNEQFF.

CDR3 in amino acids: CASSQNGLAGVQETQYF. The CDR3 region has the DNA TGCGCCAGCAGTCAGAATGGACTAGCGGGGGTCCAAGAGACCCAGTACTTC. This chain uses TRBV5-1 with TRBJ2-5; 13 nucleotides line up with TRBD2. Germline-derived CDR1 and CDR2 are SGHRS and YFSETQ. Germline trimming cut 5 bases from V and 1 base from J; bases unmatched to any gene: 8. The CDR3 contains 17 residues.

This clonotype showed up just a few times. The V call is TRBV7-6, the J call TRBJ2-5; TRBD1 matches 10 bases. The CDR3 is 15 residues long. J gave up 5 bases and V 2 bases, and 5 bases lay outside the gene matches. Germline V CDR1 and CDR2: SGHVS, FNYEAQ. The CDR3 loop is CASSLRGTGDETQYF. The CDR3, as DNA: TGTGCCAGCAGCTTACGTGGGACAGGGGACGAGACCCAGTACTTC.

The J gene is TRBJ2-1, the V gene TRBV5-1; 8 bases agree with TRBD2. The junction had 14 bases not matched to a gene; V was cut back by 0 bases and J by 9 bases. Germline CDR1 SGHRS, CDR2 YFSETQ. The length of the CDR3 is 17 residues. The CDR3 nucleotides are TGCGCCAGCAGCTTGGTCATAGCGGGGAGGGCTAACAGTGAGCAGTTCTTC. Amino acid sequence: CASSLVIAGRANSEQFF.

CDR3 residues: CASSWDGTSGSWDTQYF. The CDR3 DNA reads as TGCGCCAGCAGCTGGGACGGGACTAGCGGGAGTTGGGATACGCAGTATTTT. This chain joins TRBV5-1 and TRBJ2-3, with 14 bases lining up with TRBD2. Germline assignment: CDR1 SGHRS and CDR2 YFSETQ. The length of the CDR3 is 17 residues. Losses at the gene ends were 3 bases for V and 6 bases for J; bases not matched to a gene: 9.

This clonotype has a handful of counts. The chain has TRBV12-3 or TRBV12-4 and TRBJ2-5; D gene unclear. CDR3 length: 14 amino acids. Trimming left V 1 base short and J 5 bases short, with 11 bases between. This CDR3 reads CASSLDRSWETQYF. The CDR3 DNA is TGTGCCAGCAGTTTAGATCGGAGTTGGGAGACCCAGTACTTC.

The sample holds a few counts of this clonotype. This chain uses TRBV5-1 with TRBJ2-2; 14 positions match TRBD2. In germline, CDR1 is SGHRS, CDR2 YFSETQ. The V segment lost 4 bases and the J segment 1 base; nucleotides outside the gene matches: 12. The CDR3 is 20 residues long. CDR3 nucleotides: TGCGCCAGCAGCAACAATCCGGGACTAGCGGGAGTTGGGAACACCGGGGAGCTGTTTTTT. It specifies CASSNNPGLAGVGNTGELFF.

This clonotype came up a few times. The J gene is TRBJ1-6, the V gene TRBV5-5; D is undetermined. Germline CDR1 and CDR2: SGHKS and YYEKEE (reference sequence). CDR3 length: 15 residues. The germline V and J ends were trimmed by 0 bases and 10 bases, with 14 bases remaining between them. CDR3 sequence: CASSLEVVISSPLHF. The CDR3 DNA is TGTGCCAGCAGCTTGGAGGTGGTAATTTCGTCACCCCTCCACTTT. The full variable domain, rest sourced from reference TRBV5-5 and TRBJ1-6, is DAGVTQSPTHLIKTRGQQVTLRCSPISGHKSVSWYQQVLGQGPQFIFQYYEKEERGRGNFPDRFSARQFPNYSSELNVNALLLGDSALYLCASSLEVVISSPLHFGNGTRLTVT.

The rearrangement links TRBV6-1 to TRBJ2-1; D uncertain. Germline CDR1 reads MNHNS; CDR2 reads SASEGT. The CDR3 runs 13 residues. Deletions cut 7 bases from V and 6 bases from J, with 13 bases between. CDR3 nucleotide sequence: TGTGCCAGCAAGAGCTCTCGGGCCAATGAGCAGTTCTTC. Protein: CASKSSRANEQFF.

The V call is TRBV5-1, the J call TRBJ2-2, with 7 positions matching TRBD1. CDR3 length equals 14 residues. With 7 bases clipped from V and 2 bases from J, the junction kept 5 bases outside the gene matches. Looked up from germline, CDR1 is SGHRS and CDR2 is YFSETQ. The CDR3 here is CASGGQRNTGELFF. The CDR3 nucleotides read TGCGCCAGCGGGGGACAGAGAAACACCGGGGAGCTGTTTTTT.

The chain recombines TRBV5-1 with TRBJ2-1; 12 bases line up with TRBD2. The germline V gene encodes CDR1 SGHRS and CDR2 YFSETQ. CDR3 size: 15 residues. The V gene end was trimmed by 4 bases and the J gene end by 5 bases; junction bases not matched to a gene: 4. CDR3 DNA: TGCGCCAGCAGCGGACGGACTAGCGGGAACAATGAGCAGTTCTTC. It specifies CASSGRTSGNNEQFF.

J is TRBJ2-1 and V is TRBV4-2; D is undetermined. The CDR3 has 14 residues. The germline gives CDR1 LGHNA, CDR2 YNFKEQ. The V gene lost 2 bases and the J gene lost 6 bases, with 11 bases spanning the gap. DNA for the CDR3: TGTGCCAGCAGCCAAATAGGATGGGGCAATGAGCAGTTCTTC. Translation: CASSQIGWGNEQFF.

The chain joins TRBV5-1 to TRBJ2-1; D is unresolved. V lost 2 bases, J lost 2 bases, and 8 bases lay in between. The CDR3 runs to 14 residues. CDR1 is SGHRS and CDR2 is YFSETQ in the germline V gene. CDR3 loop: CASSLTVAYNEQFF. Here the CDR3 DNA reads TGCGCCAGCAGCTTAACGGTGGCCTACAATGAGCAGTTCTTC.

The V call is TRBV10-3, the J call TRBJ2-1; D is ambiguous. Germline loops: CDR1 ENHRY, CDR2 SYGVKD. V was clipped by 6 bases and J by 10 bases, with 10 bases between them. The CDR3 runs 11 residues. CDR3 in amino acids: CAISLGGEQFF. DNA for the CDR3: TGTGCCATCAGCTTAGGCGGCGAGCAGTTCTTC.

This clonotype has a handful of counts. The rearrangement uses TRBV6-5 and TRBJ1-1, with unresolved D. Germline V gene lookup returns CDR1 MNHEY and CDR2 SVGAGI. The CDR3 contains 14 residues. V lost 3 bases and J 0 bases, leaving 8 bases between the germline ends. DNA for the CDR3: TGTGCCAGCAGTTATGCCCATGTGAACACTGAAGCTTTCTTT. Protein sequence: CASSYAHVNTEAFF.

V is TRBV5-1 and J is TRBJ2-5; possible D gene TRBD2, 5 bases. V lost 8 bases and J lost 0, with 11 bases in between. The CDR3 runs to 13 residues. From germline, CDR1 is SGHRS and CDR2 YFSETQ. CDR3 bases: TGCGCCAGTCGGGAAGTGTACCAAGAGACCCAGTACTTC. Translated: CASREVYQETQYF.

This clonotype was counted a few times. The chain employs TRBV29-1 and TRBJ2-3, with D possibly TRBD2 on 6 matching bases. The CDR3 length is 10 residues. Germline CDR1 SQVTM, CDR2 ANQGSEA. Trimming removed 6 bases from V and 9 bases from J, with 10 bases in between. The CDR3 region is CSVAAGTQYF. The CDR3 region has the DNA TGCAGCGTGGCCGCGGGAACGCAGTATTTT.

This clonotype has just a few counts. The chain is built from TRBV5-5 and TRBJ1-1; D is undetermined. Germline values: CDR1 SGHKS, CDR2 YYEKEE (reference sequence). This CDR3 contains 13 residues. The V end lost 0 bases, the J end lost 7 bases, and 10 bases lay between the germline ends. CDR3 in amino acids: CASSLGFGGEAFF. CDR3 bases: TGTGCCAGCAGCTTGGGTTTTGGCGGTGAAGCTTTCTTT.

The genes are TRBV9 and TRBJ2-1; TRBD2 aligns across 7 bases. The germline V gene encodes CDR1 SGDLS and CDR2 YYNGEE. The CDR3 runs 14 residues. The trim removed 1 base at V and 6 bases at J, leaving 4 bases unmatched. CDR3 sequence: CASSVRPGGNEQFF. The CDR3 DNA is TGTGCCAGCAGCGTAAGGCCGGGAGGCAATGAGCAGTTCTTC.

This clonotype came up a few times. This chain connects TRBV24-1 to TRBJ2-6, with a weak D call TRBD1 (6 bases). V lost 7 bases and J lost 1, with 13 bases in between. The germline CDR1 and CDR2 sequences are KGHDR and SFDVKD. This CDR3 has 16 residues. The DNA for the CDR3 is TGTGCCACCAGCACAGGGTTTATTTCTGGGGCCAACGTCCTGACTTTC. This gives the protein CATSTGFISGANVLTF.

The table lists this clonotype with a few counts. The chain combines TRBV14 with TRBJ2-1, with 8 bases that match TRBD2. Germline CDR1 and CDR2: SGHDN and FVKESK. After removal of 4 bases from V and 2 bases from J, the junction contained 10 bases not matched to a gene. CDR3 length equals 17 residues. CDR3 region: CASSPWKTSAAYNEQFF. DNA of the CDR3: TGTGCCAGCAGCCCCTGGAAGACTAGCGCGGCCTACAATGAGCAGTTCTTC.

The J gene is TRBJ2-7, the V gene TRBV5-1, with D possibly called TRBD1 or TRBD2 (5 bases each). The CDR3 length is 19 residues. Germline CDR1 SGHRS, CDR2 YFSETQ. V was clipped by 2 bases and J by 3 bases, with 27 bases between them. This CDR3 reads CASSFGGTDRILRFYEQYF. The CDR3 DNA is TGCGCCAGCAGCTTTGGGGGAACAGACAGAATCCTTCGCTTCTACGAGCAGTACTTC. Full variable domain (rest looked up from reference TRBV5-1 and TRBJ2-7): KAGVTQTPRYLIKTRGQQVTLSCSPISGHRSVSWYQQTPGQGLQFLFEYFSETQRNKGNFPGRFSGRQFSNSRSEMNVSTLELGDSALYLCASSFGGTDRILRFYEQYFGPGTRLTVT.

The chain has TRBV12-3 or TRBV12-4 and TRBJ2-5, with D uncertain. With 6 bases removed from V and 4 bases from J, the gap between germline ends came to 12 bases. The CDR3 extends over 13 amino acids. CDR3 in amino acids: CASRKASLETQYF. The CDR3 nucleotides are TGTGCCAGCAGAAAGGCGTCTTTAGAGACCCAGTACTTC.

This clonotype was seen a handful of times. In DNA, the CDR3 is TGTGCCAGCAGTTTAGCAGATAGCAATCAGCCCCAGCATTTT. This translates into CASSLADSNQPQHF. The V and J genes are TRBV12-3 or TRBV12-4 and TRBJ1-5; D gene uncertain. The CDR3 contains 14 residues. Trimming took 0 bases from V and 0 from J, leaving 3 bases between them.

This clonotype was seen more than once but under ten times. V usage is TRBV20-1 and J usage is TRBJ2-7; D could derive from TRBD1 or TRBD2 (5 bases each). The CDR3 extends over 13 amino acids. V dropped 3 bases and J dropped 4 bases, with 13 bases sitting between them. Germline assignment: CDR1 DFQATT and CDR2 SNEGSKA (reference sequence). The CDR3 spells CSASGDGHYEQYF. For the CDR3, the DNA is TGCAGTGCTAGCGGGGACGGTCATTACGAGCAGTACTTC.